The 14 T cell receptor beta chains given below trace back to one sample, sequenced in a study of blood T cell repertoires in COVID-19. Produced via immunoSEQ multiplex PCR; TCRdb's table is partial and in-frame only. The sample lists about 60,000 clones, 86% occurring once. Source material: peripheral blood. The receptor set was obtained from a man aged 40-55 years with acute or convalescent COVID-19.

The chain combines TRBV6-6 with TRBJ1-2; D not certain. From germline, CDR1 is MNHNY and CDR2 SVGAGI (reference sequence). The CDR3 has 14 amino acids. V lost 0 bases to trimming and J lost 0 bases, with 5 bases between them. The CDR3 is CASSYSGANYGYTF. CDR3 nucleotides: TGTGCCAGCAGTTACTCTGGAGCTAACTATGGCTACACCTTC.

Regarding this clone: A read error may account for a junction end that differs from germline. The chain uses TRBV2 and TRBJ1-4; D is unclear. The V gene's germline CDR1 is SNHLY and CDR2 FYNNEI. The CDR3 totals 12 residues. DNA for the CDR3: TGTGCCAGCAGTATCGTCCAGGCCGTCGGGATTTTT. This gives the protein CASSIVQAVGIF.

This chain uses TRBV9 with TRBJ2-2; D gene ambiguous. Germline V gene lookup returns CDR1 SGDLS and CDR2 YYNGEE. Trimming took 4 bases from V and 9 from J, leaving 13 bases between them. The CDR3 runs to 13 residues. The CDR3 sequence: CASSTDMVRELFF. For the CDR3, the DNA is TGTGCCAGCAGCACCGACATGGTCAGGGAGCTGTTTTTT.

The count of this clone is one. The chain uses TRBV4-1 and TRBJ1-5, with unresolved D. The CDR3 has 15 residues. Per the germline V gene, CDR1 is MGHRA and CDR2 is YSYEKL. Deletions cut 4 bases from V and 0 bases from J, with 10 bases between. CDR3: CASSRTVLSNQPQHF. The DNA of the CDR3 is TGCGCCAGCAGCCGCACGGTCCTTAGCAATCAGCCCCAGCATTTT.

The chain employs TRBV12-5 and TRBJ1-2; no reliable D call. The V gene's germline CDR1 is LGHNT and CDR2 FRNRAP. This CDR3 comprises 15 residues. The V end lost 3 bases, the J end lost 5 bases, and 16 bases lay between the germline ends. The CDR3 protein is CASGFLLSSRYGYTF. Written as DNA, the CDR3 is TGTGCTAGTGGTTTCTTGCTGTCTTCGCGATATGGCTACACCTTC. The whole variable domain, remainder taken from reference TRBV12-5 and TRBJ1-2, is DARVTQTPRHKVTEMGQEVTMRCQPILGHNTVFWYRQTMMQGLELLAYFRNRAPLDDSGMPKDRFSAEMPDATLATLKIQPSEPRDSAVYFCASGFLLSSRYGYTFGSGTRLTVV.

The chain links TRBV5-1 to TRBJ1-1; D is undetermined. Germline V lookup: CDR1 SGHRS, CDR2 YFSETQ. Deletions cut 4 bases from V and 0 bases from J, with 16 bases between. CDR3 length: 16 amino acids. CDR3 DNA: TGCGCCAGCAGCCAGGAGGCAGGAATGATGAACACTGAAGCTTTCTTT. This sequence encodes CASSQEAGMMNTEAFF.

The chain links TRBV7-8 to TRBJ1-2; D not certain. The germline V gene encodes CDR1 SGHVS and CDR2 FQNEAQ. CDR3 length: 16 residues. Deletions cut 5 bases from V and 2 bases from J, with 18 bases between. The CDR3 DNA reads as TGTGCCAGCAGCCCTGCTGCGGGTCGGGAGAACTATGGCTACACCTTC. It is translated as CASSPAAGRENYGYTF.

The CDR3: CAIRGQYYGYTF. In nucleotides, the CDR3 is TGTGCCATCAGGGGACAGTACTATGGCTACACCTTC. V is TRBV10-3 and J is TRBJ1-2; TRBD1 matches 7 bases. The CDR3 covers 12 residues. With 6 bases clipped from V and 3 bases from J, the junction kept 1 base outside the gene matches. Germline-derived CDR1 and CDR2 are ENHRY and SYGVKD.

The rearrangement uses TRBV29-1 and TRBJ1-1; D gene uncertain. The germline CDR1 and CDR2 sequences are SQVTM and ANQGSEA. This CDR3 has 14 amino acids. The CDR3 DNA is TGCAGTGCCTCGCCCGGGTCTATGAACACTGAAGCTTTCTTT. This gives the protein CSASPGSMNTEAFF.

The chain links TRBV2 to TRBJ1-2; D is ambiguous. Germline V gives CDR1 SNHLY, CDR2 FYNNEI. The CDR3 sequence is 13 residues long. V dropped 5 bases and J dropped 4 bases, with 11 bases sitting between them. This chain's CDR3 is CASSPTDSYGYTF. The CDR3 bases are TGTGCCAGCAGTCCGACGGACTCCTATGGCTACACCTTC.

The V and J genes are TRBV5-4 and TRBJ2-3; perhaps TRBD1 as D (6 bases). CDR3 size: 16 residues. Germline V lookup: CDR1 SGHNT, CDR2 YYREEE (reference sequence). V lost 5 bases and J 4 bases, leaving 20 bases between the germline ends. This CDR3 reads CASSPETTGSADTQYF. The CDR3 DNA reads TGTGCCAGCAGTCCTGAAACTACAGGGTCCGCAGATACGCAGTATTTT.

The chain has TRBV19 and TRBJ1-2; 7 nucleotides line up with TRBD1. Germline V gene data show CDR1 as LNHDA and CDR2 as SQIVND (reference sequence). CDR3 length: 15 amino acids. With 6 bases clipped from V and 8 bases from J, the junction kept 15 bases outside the gene matches. CDR3 nucleotide sequence: TGTGCCAGTAGGACAGGGATTGACGGAGGTGGAGGCTACACCTTC. Its translation: CASRTGIDGGGGYTF.

The DNA of the CDR3 is TGTGCCAGCAGTTTAGCTCGATGGTGGGGACAGCCTGGAGGCTATGGCTACACCTTC. Encoded protein: CASSLARWWGQPGGYGYTF. The J gene is TRBJ1-2, the V gene TRBV28; 7 nucleotides align to TRBD1. After removal of 2 bases from V and 4 bases from J, the junction contained 19 bases not matched to a gene. Germline V gene data show CDR1 as MDHEN and CDR2 as SYDVKM. The CDR3 is made up of 19 amino acids.

The chain is built from TRBV9 and TRBJ2-7; 11 bases are shared with TRBD2. The germline V gene encodes CDR1 SGDLS and CDR2 YYNGEE. The CDR3 consists of 15 residues. With V trimmed by 4 bases and J by 4 bases, 7 bases remained unmatched. In DNA form, the CDR3 reads TGTGCCAGCAGCCGGGGGACTAGCGGAGGTTACGAGCAGTACTTC. Its protein product is CASSRGTSGGYEQYF.